What follows are 28 T cell receptor beta chains derived from one specimen sequenced in a study of human thymus T cells. Sequencing was performed with immunoSEQ multiplex PCR; in TCRdb, only in-frame clones are kept and a portion is missing. The data hold about 130,000 clones, with around 94% observed a single time. Thymus tissue was removed during corrective cardiac surgery. Sequenced input: thymus tissue. The receptors were sampled from a boy in the first two years of life with a congenital heart defect but otherwise immunologically healthy.

For the CDR3, the DNA is TGTGCCAGCAGCCTCCCAGGGGGAGCCAAAAACATTCAGTACTTC. It encodes CASSLPGGAKNIQYF. The rearrangement links TRBV7-2 to TRBJ2-4; 7 nucleotides agree with TRBD1. The V segment lost 5 bases and the J segment 0 bases; nucleotides outside the gene matches: 4. This CDR3 spans 15 amino acids. Looked up from germline, CDR1 is SGHTA and CDR2 is FQGNSA.

The CDR3 DNA reads as TGTGCCAGCAGCCCTCCTTTTGGGCCCTTGAACACTGAAGCTTTCTTT. It specifies CASSPPFGPLNTEAFF. The rearrangement uses TRBV7-2 and TRBJ1-1; D is uncertain. The CDR3 spans 16 residues. Trimming shortened V by 5 bases and J by 0 bases, and 16 bases separated the two germline ends. Germline-derived CDR1 and CDR2 are SGHTA and FQGNSA.

The chain couples TRBV6-4 to TRBJ2-3; 11 bases fit TRBD2. Per the germline V gene, CDR1 is MRHNA and CDR2 is SNTAGT. The CDR3 spans 16 residues. V shed 3 bases, J shed 6 bases, and the junction held 8 bases outside the gene matches. The CDR3 spells CASSETRLAGWDTQYF. The CDR3, as DNA: TGTGCCAGCAGTGAAACCCGACTAGCGGGGTGGGATACGCAGTATTTT.

The J gene is TRBJ2-7, the V gene TRBV18; 12 bases map to TRBD1. Germline V gene lookup returns CDR1 KGHSH and CDR2 LQKENI. The V gene end was trimmed by 3 bases and the J gene end by 7 bases; junction bases not matched to a gene: 7. CDR3 length: 15 amino acids. CDR3 amino acids: CASSPSGQGAREQYF. DNA of the CDR3: TGTGCCAGCTCACCGTCGGGACAGGGGGCCAGGGAGCAGTACTTC.

The chain recombines TRBV4-3 with TRBJ1-1, with TRBD1 identical over 10 bases. The CDR3 is 15 amino acids. Germline CDR1 LGHNA, CDR2 YSLEER. Trimming took 4 bases from V and 4 from J; bases not matched to a gene: 6. For the CDR3, the DNA is TGCGCCAGCAGCCCCCACAGGACAGGGGGCACTGAAGCTTTCTTT. Its translation is CASSPHRTGGTEAFF.

The chain joins TRBV5-1 to TRBJ2-7; TRBD1 or TRBD2 may be the D gene (5 bases each). V was cut by 7 bases and J by 5 bases, with 25 bases left in between. Per germline, CDR1 SGHRS and CDR2 YFSETQ. This CDR3 is built from 16 residues. In DNA form, the CDR3 reads TGCGCCAGCGCCTCTAGTCGAGGGGCTGGTCCCAACGAGCAGTACTTC. The encoded protein is CASASSRGAGPNEQYF.

CDR3 bases: TGTGCCAGCAGCGTAGAGCTGGGTTCGGGAAACACCATATATTTT. It yields the protein CASSVELGSGNTIYF. The chain joins TRBV9 to TRBJ1-3; no clear D. The V gene lost 0 bases and the J gene lost 4 bases, with 11 bases spanning the gap. The CDR3 runs 15 residues. Germline loops: CDR1 SGDLS, CDR2 YYNGEE.

This chain connects TRBV10-3 to TRBJ1-3, with D perhaps TRBD1 (5 bases). The CDR3 consists of 16 residues. V lost 0 bases, J lost 7 bases, and 16 bases lay in between. CDR1 and CDR2 from the germline V gene are ENHRY and SYGVKD. This CDR3 reads CAISESGGEISNTIYF. CDR3 coding DNA: TGTGCCATCAGTGAGTCCGGAGGGGAGATTTCGAACACCATATATTTT.

V is TRBV5-6 and J is TRBJ2-7; 12 positions agree with TRBD1. Trimming at V came to 6 bases and at J to 7 bases, leaving 14 bases not matched to a gene. The CDR3 spans 16 residues. Germline lookup yields CDR1 SGHDT and CDR2 YYEEEE. This CDR3 is CASNHSRDRGHGEQYF. The CDR3 DNA is TGTGCCAGCAACCATTCCCGGGACAGGGGGCATGGTGAGCAGTACTTC.

V is TRBV19 and J is TRBJ2-5; 10 bases map to TRBD2. Germline V CDR1 and CDR2: LNHDA, SQIVND (reference sequence). Trimming cost V 0 bases and J 1 base; bases outside gene matches: 11. The CDR3 contains 19 residues. The CDR3 protein is CASSIDHSPAGGIQETQYF. In DNA form, the CDR3 reads TGTGCCAGTAGTATAGATCATTCTCCAGCGGGGGGGATCCAAGAGACCCAGTACTTC. Drawing the rest from reference TRBV19 and TRBJ2-5, the complete variable domain is DGGITQSPKYLFRKEGQNVTLSCEQNLNHDAMYWYRQDPGQGLRLIYYSQIVNDFQKGDIAEGYSVSREKKESFPLTVTSAQKNPTAFYLCASSIDHSPAGGIQETQYFGPGTRLLVL.

In DNA form, the CDR3 reads TGCGCCAGCAGCCAGGGACAGATTAATTCACCCCTCCACTTT. Amino acid sequence: CASSQGQINSPLHF. This chain uses TRBV5-1 with TRBJ1-6; 7 bases are a match to TRBD1. CDR1 is SGHRS, CDR2 YFSETQ, per germline. The length of the CDR3 is 14 residues. Trimming at V came to 4 bases and at J to 6 bases, leaving 4 bases not matched to a gene.

This clone was seen a handful of times. This chain's CDR3 is CATQRRGRTDTQYF. The CDR3 DNA is TGTGCCACGCAGAGGAGGGGGCGCACAGATACGCAGTATTTT. The chain uses TRBV28 and TRBJ2-3; D is possibly TRBD1 (7 bases). V dropped 10 bases and J dropped 1 base, with 15 bases sitting between them. CDR3 length: 14 residues. The germline gives CDR1 MDHEN, CDR2 SYDVKM.

As DNA, the CDR3 is TGTGCCAGCAGTGATGGGGTAGAAATCATCTCCTACGAGCAGTACTTC. As protein: CASSDGVEIISYEQYF. The genes are TRBV6-1 and TRBJ2-7; D is unclear. With 3 bases removed from V and 0 bases from J, the gap between germline ends came to 15 bases. Germline V gives CDR1 MNHNS, CDR2 SASEGT. The length of the CDR3 is 16 residues.

The gene calls are TRBV19 and TRBJ2-3; the D is unclear. The CDR3 contains 15 residues. Trimming took 1 base from V and 5 from J, leaving 13 bases between them. Germline CDR1 and CDR2: LNHDA and SQIVND (reference sequence). CDR3 loop: CASSIVPSELDTQYF. The CDR3 DNA reads TGTGCCAGTAGTATAGTTCCATCGGAGCTAGATACGCAGTATTTT. Looking up the rest from reference TRBV19 and TRBJ2-3 gives the full variable domain: DGGITQSPKYLFRKEGQNVTLSCEQNLNHDAMYWYRQDPGQGLRLIYYSQIVNDFQKGDIAEGYSVSREKKESFPLTVTSAQKNPTAFYLCASSIVPSELDTQYFGPGTRLTVL.

This clone has just one count. The V gene is TRBV15, the J gene TRBJ2-1; the D gene is possibly TRBD2 (6 bases). CDR3 length equals 17 residues. With 1 base removed from V and 6 bases from J, the gap between germline ends came to 19 bases. Per germline, CDR1 LNHNV and CDR2 YYDKDF (reference sequence). The CDR3 DNA reads TGTGCCACCAGCAGAGGGGGGGAGTGGGGTGTCCGCAATGAGCAGTTCTTC. Translated, it gives CATSRGGEWGVRNEQFF. Looking up the rest from reference TRBV15 and TRBJ2-1 gives the full variable domain: DAMVIQNPRYQVTQFGKPVTLSCSQTLNHNVMYWYQQKSSQAPKLLFHYYDKDFNNEADTPDNFQSRRPNTSFCFLDIRSPGLGDTAMYLCATSRGGEWGVRNEQFFGPGTRLTVL.

V gene TRBV20-1 combines with J gene TRBJ2-5; D unresolved. The CDR3 runs to 11 residues. The germline CDR1 and CDR2 sequences are DFQATT and SNEGSKA (reference sequence). The V end was cut by 5 bases, the J end by 3 bases, with 7 bases between. CDR3 amino acids: CSAWTEETQYF. CDR3 coding DNA: TGCAGTGCTTGGACGGAAGAGACCCAGTACTTC.

In the case of this clone: At one end the junction does not follow the germline gene, possibly because of a read error. The V gene is TRBV5-6, the J gene TRBJ1-2; D not certain. Per the germline V gene, CDR1 is SGHDT and CDR2 is YYEEEE. The CDR3 consists of 13 residues. The CDR3 DNA reads TGTGCCAGCAGCTTGGGGGGAAACTCTGGCTACACCTTC. Residues: CASSLGGNSGYTF.

The J gene is TRBJ2-7, the V gene TRBV4-3, with TRBD1 identical over 8 bases. There are 17 residues in the CDR3. The V and J ends lost 4 bases and 4 bases, in that order; junction bases with no gene match: 15. Germline lookup yields CDR1 LGHNA and CDR2 YSLEER. CDR3 residues: CASSRFRGQGSGYEQYF. In DNA, the CDR3 is TGCGCCAGCAGCCGATTCCGCGGACAGGGATCAGGTTACGAGCAGTACTTC.

The J gene is TRBJ2-7, the V gene TRBV5-4, with TRBD1 identical over 7 bases. The CDR3 runs to 14 residues. Per the germline V gene, CDR1 is SGHNT and CDR2 is YYREEE (reference sequence). V dropped 4 bases and J dropped 6; count of bases not matched to a gene: 10. In DNA form, the CDR3 reads TGTGCCAGCAGCCTTACAGGGGCGACGGGCGAGCAGTACTTC. Its translation: CASSLTGATGEQYF.

V is TRBV7-8 and J is TRBJ2-1; D is undetermined. The germline gives CDR1 SGHVS, CDR2 FQNEAQ. The CDR3 consists of 12 residues. Trimming stripped 7 bases from V and 6 bases from J, with 10 bases between. The CDR3 coding sequence is TGTGCCAGCACCCGGTTGGCCAATGAGCAGTTCTTC. It encodes CASTRLANEQFF.

This clone appeared once. The chain carries TRBV4-3 and TRBJ2-3; D is unresolved. The CDR3 runs to 15 residues. The germline CDR1 and CDR2 sequences are LGHNA and YSLEER. V dropped 0 bases and J dropped 6 bases, with 13 bases sitting between them. This chain's CDR3 is CASSQDLRWMDTQYF. The CDR3, as DNA: TGCGCCAGCAGCCAAGACCTAAGATGGATGGATACGCAGTATTTT.

The chain recombines TRBV28 with TRBJ1-2, with D unclear. The V end was cut by 7 bases, the J end by 5 bases, with 17 bases between. The CDR3 is made up of 14 amino acids. Per the germline V gene, CDR1 is MDHEN and CDR2 is SYDVKM. The CDR3 DNA follows: TGTGCCAGCATTCCGGGTGGGAGAATTTATGGCTACACCTTC. Translated: CASIPGGRIYGYTF.

V usage is TRBV7-8 and J usage is TRBJ2-7; 16 bases map to TRBD2. V lost 1 base to trimming and J lost 9 bases; unmatched junction nucleotides: 3. CDR3 length: 15 residues. CDR1 SGHVS and CDR2 FQNEAQ come from the germline V gene. CDR3 in DNA: TGTGCCAGCAGCTTAGTGGGACTAGCGGGGGGGCGGCAGTACTTC. Residues: CASSLVGLAGGRQYF.

This sequence joins TRBV27 and TRBJ1-1, with D tentatively TRBD1 (5 bases). Germline CDR1 is MNHEY and CDR2 is SMNVEV (reference sequence). V was clipped by 3 bases and J by 1 base, with 24 bases between them. The length of the CDR3 is 19 residues. This CDR3 reads CASSFRWYSRVEKNTEAFF. CDR3 nucleotide sequence: TGTGCCAGCAGTTTTAGGTGGTATAGCAGGGTGGAAAAGAACACTGAAGCTTTCTTT.

J is TRBJ2-7 and V is TRBV6-1; D might be TRBD1 or TRBD2, each matching 5 bases. Germline V gives CDR1 MNHNS, CDR2 SASEGT. This CDR3 is 15 amino acids long. V was pared by 5 bases and J by 0 bases, with 14 bases between. CDR3 sequence reads: CASSNRDRSSYEQYF. The CDR3 nucleotides are TGTGCCAGCAGTAACCGGGACCGAAGCTCCTACGAGCAGTACTTC.

The chain uses TRBV4-2 and TRBJ2-3; D is uncertain. V was cut by 0 bases and J by 5 bases, with 9 bases left in between. The CDR3 extends over 14 amino acids. CDR1 is LGHNA and CDR2 is YNFKEQ in the germline V gene. The CDR3 coding sequence is TGTGCCAGCAGCCAAGATCGGGCCGGAGATACGCAGTATTTT. Its translation: CASSQDRAGDTQYF.

The chain has TRBV28 and TRBJ1-1; TRBD1 matches at 10 bases. The CDR3 is 16 residues long. The V gene's germline CDR1 is MDHEN and CDR2 SYDVKM. Trimming took 1 base from V and 5 from J; bases not matched to a gene: 7. The CDR3: CASSLFGQGGRTEAFF. CDR3 nucleotide sequence: TGTGCCAGCAGTTTATTCGGACAGGGGGGAAGGACTGAAGCTTTCTTT. Using reference TRBV28 and TRBJ1-1 for the parts outside the CDR3, the full variable domain is DVKVTQSSRYLVKRTGEKVFLECVQDMDHENMFWYRQDPGLGLRLIYFSYDVKMKEKGDIPEGYSVSREKKERFSLILESASTNQTSMYLCASSLFGQGGRTEAFFGQGTRLTVV.

J is TRBJ1-4 and V is TRBV25-1, with D unclear. Trimming removed 6 bases from V and 10 bases from J, with 9 bases in between. The length of the CDR3 is 11 residues. CDR1 MGHDK and CDR2 SYGVNS come from the germline V gene. Written as DNA, the CDR3 is TGTGCCAGCAGCCGACTGGGAAAACTGTTTTTT. This encodes CASSRLGKLFF.